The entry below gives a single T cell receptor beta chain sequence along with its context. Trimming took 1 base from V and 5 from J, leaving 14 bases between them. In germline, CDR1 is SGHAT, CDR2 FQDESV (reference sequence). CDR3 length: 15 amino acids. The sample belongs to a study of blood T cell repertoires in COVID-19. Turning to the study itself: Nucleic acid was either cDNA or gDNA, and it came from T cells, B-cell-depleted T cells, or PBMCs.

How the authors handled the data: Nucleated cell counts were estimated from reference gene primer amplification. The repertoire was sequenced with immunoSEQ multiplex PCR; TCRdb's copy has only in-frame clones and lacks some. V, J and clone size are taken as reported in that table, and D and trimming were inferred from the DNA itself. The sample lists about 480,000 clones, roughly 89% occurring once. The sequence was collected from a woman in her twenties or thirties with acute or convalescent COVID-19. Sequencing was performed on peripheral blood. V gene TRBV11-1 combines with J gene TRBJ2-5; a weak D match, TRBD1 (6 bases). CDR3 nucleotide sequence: TGTGCCAGCAGCTTAGTCCTCGGAAGGGGGGAGACCCAGTACTTC. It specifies CASSLVLGRGETQYF.